This TCR beta chain is from a study of T cell responses to AZD1222 COVID-19 vaccine. Across the study: Second-dose groups at about 4 or about 12 weeks were pooled. Broader study findings: Females made up more of the donors, who were largely white British, and clonal diversity may have come out too low.

Concerning this clone: Its antigen is currently unknown.

Profiled with immunoSEQ multiplex PCR; TCRdb holds only in-frame clones, not every one. Of roughly 100,000 clones in the sample, 80% to 90% were seen once. This CDR3 region has 17 residues. The germline V gene encodes CDR1 LGHDT and CDR2 YNNKEL (reference sequence). V trimming: 0 bases; J trimming: 7 bases; junction bases outside the gene matches: 7. The sample consisted of peripheral blood, taken on day 0 of AZD1222 vaccination. This rearrangement joins TRBV3-1 (or the pseudogene TRBV3-2) to TRBJ2-1, with TRBD2 identical over 12 bases. This TCR was recovered from an adult in good health. CDR3 bases: TGTGCCAGCAGCCAAGAGCTAGCGGGGGGGCCTCGTAATGAGCAGTTCTTC. Translated: CASSQELAGGPRNEQFF.